One sample yielded the 21 T cell receptor beta chains listed below, sequenced in a study of glioma-infiltrating T cells after dendritic cell vaccination (TCRdb year 2016). Library generation was performed with the immunoSEQ multiplex PCR assay. What TCRdb holds here is the immuneACCESS table cut down to in-frame rearrangements. Part of the clones is not present; checked against another copy, under half of the missing clones reflect an unresolved V gene, and the others are unexplained. Within this sample are over 80,000 clones, with roughly 90% of them counted one time only. The top ten constitute roughly 3.2% of the sample. The sample was blood, taken before dendritic cell vaccination. The receptors derive from a human donor with glioblastoma.

CDR3 in amino acids: CASSRTGDNEEKLFF. Here the CDR3 DNA reads TGTGCCAGCAGCAGGACAGGTGATAATGAAGAAAAACTGTTTTTT. This chain joins TRBV11-2 and TRBJ1-4, with TRBD1 identical over 7 bases. In germline, CDR1 is SGHAT, CDR2 FQNNGV. V gave up 5 bases and J gave up 8 bases; unmatched junction bases: 11. The CDR3 is made up of 15 amino acids.

The rearrangement uses TRBV11-2 and TRBJ2-5; D gene unclear. This CDR3 has 14 amino acids. The ends were cut back, 2 bases at V and 1 base at J, with 8 bases in the middle. CDR1 is SGHAT and CDR2 is FQNNGV in the germline V gene. In DNA, the CDR3 is TGTGCCAGCAGCTTAATGTTATTCCAAGAGACCCAGTACTTC. Translating it yields CASSLMLFQETQYF. Filled out from reference TRBV11-2 and TRBJ2-5, the complete variable domain reads EAGVAQSPRYKIIEKRQSVAFWCNPISGHATLYWYQQILGQGPKLLIQFQNNGVVDDSQLPKDRFSAERLKGVDSTLKIQPAKLEDSAVYLCASSLMLFQETQYFGPGTRLLVL.

The V and J genes are TRBV4-2 and TRBJ2-7, with 12 bases fitting TRBD2. CDR1 and CDR2 from the germline V gene are LGHNA and YNFKEQ. The CDR3 loop spans 16 amino acids. V dropped 0 bases and J dropped 4; count of bases not matched to a gene: 4. The CDR3 DNA reads as TGTGCCAGCAGCCAAGAAGGGACTAGCGGGTTGTACGAGCAGTACTTC. Translated: CASSQEGTSGLYEQYF.

The chain combines TRBV6-1 with TRBJ1-5; D is uncertain. The V end was cut by 0 bases, the J end by 4 bases, with 4 bases between. CDR3 length: 13 amino acids. Germline V gives CDR1 MNHNS, CDR2 SASEGT. CDR3 loop: CASSEALNQPQHF. In DNA form, the CDR3 reads TGTGCCAGCAGTGAAGCCCTAAATCAGCCCCAGCATTTT.

The CDR3 here is CASSPRGGAYTEAFF. The CDR3, as DNA: TGTGCCAGCAGCCCTAGAGGGGGGGCTTATACTGAAGCTTTCTTT. The chain couples TRBV11-2 to TRBJ1-1; D possibly corresponds to TRBD1 (6 bases). V shed 5 bases and J shed 5 bases, with 18 bases lying between them. The germline gives CDR1 SGHAT, CDR2 FQNNGV. This CDR3 region has 15 residues.

The chain joins TRBV9 to TRBJ2-7; 7 bases fit TRBD1. The CDR3 is made up of 14 amino acids. The germline gives CDR1 SGDLS, CDR2 YYNGEE. V was clipped by 4 bases and J by 0 bases; unmatched bases: 4. CDR3 nucleotide sequence: TGTGCCAGCAGCAGATGGGACAGCTCCTACGAGCAGTACTTC. This encodes CASSRWDSSYEQYF.

The J gene is TRBJ2-1, the V gene TRBV5-4; D is unresolved. V was cut by 0 bases and J by 8 bases, with 9 bases left in between. Per the germline V gene, CDR1 is SGHNT and CDR2 is YYREEE (reference sequence). CDR3 length: 13 amino acids. For the CDR3, the DNA is TGTGCCAGCAGCTTGGACAGTTTCGATGAGCAGTTCTTC. It specifies CASSLDSFDEQFF.

The CDR3 bases are TGTGCCAGCCAGGGATCGCCCTATGGCTACACCTTC. Its protein product is CASQGSPYGYTF. V gene TRBV6-1 combines with J gene TRBJ1-2; perhaps TRBD1 as D (5 bases). This CDR3 is 12 amino acids long. Germline values: CDR1 MNHNS, CDR2 SASEGT. Trimming took 8 bases from V and 4 from J, leaving 11 bases between them.

The chain links TRBV27 to TRBJ2-7; 11 positions agree with TRBD2. The CDR3 spans 15 residues. Germline lookup yields CDR1 MNHEY and CDR2 SMNVEV (reference sequence). Unmatched junction bases numbered 5, after V lost 3 bases and J lost 4 bases. The CDR3 protein is CASSFTSGGGYEQYF. DNA of the CDR3: TGTGCCAGCAGTTTTACTAGCGGGGGAGGATACGAGCAGTACTTC.

The chain combines TRBV7-6 with TRBJ2-1, with 11 bases matching TRBD2. The CDR3 covers 15 residues. The junction had 7 bases not matched to a gene; V was cut back by 4 bases and J by 8 bases. CDR1 SGHVS and CDR2 FNYEAQ come from the germline V gene. The CDR3 DNA reads as TGTGCCAGCAGCTCCATTAGCGGGAGGGCCCATGAGCAGTTCTTC. Encoded protein: CASSSISGRAHEQFF.

The gene calls are TRBV14 and TRBJ1-1; TRBD1 aligns across 9 bases. V lost 3 bases, J lost 2 bases, and 10 bases stayed unmatched. This CDR3 comprises 17 residues. CDR1 SGHDN and CDR2 FVKESK come from the germline V gene. CDR3 DNA sequence: TGTGCCAGCAGCCAGTCGGTCGGACAGGGGCCTAACACTGAAGCTTTCTTT. Protein: CASSQSVGQGPNTEAFF.

The sample holds one count of this clone. The V call is TRBV11-2, the J call TRBJ1-2; possibly TRBD1 for D (5 bases). The germline gives CDR1 SGHAT, CDR2 FQNNGV. With 5 bases removed from V and 4 bases from J, the gap between germline ends came to 14 bases. This CDR3 is 14 amino acids long. The CDR3 protein is CASSLEGDFYGYTF. CDR3 nucleotides: TGTGCCAGCAGCCTTGAAGGGGACTTCTATGGCTACACCTTC.

This sequence joins TRBV9 and TRBJ2-5, with 7 bases that match TRBD2. CDR1 and CDR2 (germline): SGDLS, YYNGEE. J lost 5 bases, V lost 4 bases, and 11 bases had no gene match. CDR3 length: 15 residues. CDR3 nucleotide sequence: TGTGCCAGCAGCCGAGAGCTAGCGGCGGGCGAGACCCAGTACTTC. Translating gives CASSRELAAGETQYF.

This clone was observed a few times. J is TRBJ2-5 and V is TRBV6-1, with 9 bases aligning to TRBD1. CDR1 MNHNS and CDR2 SASEGT come from the germline V gene. This CDR3 has 14 residues. The ends lost 9 bases at V and 5 bases at J; junction bases unmatched: 10. CDR3 DNA sequence: TGTGCCAGTTGGGACAGGGATTGGGGGGAGACCCAGTACTTC. This sequence encodes CASWDRDWGETQYF.

The chain combines TRBV6-4 with TRBJ1-5; D unclear. The CDR3 has 16 residues. Trimming shortened V by 0 bases and J by 4 bases, and 13 bases separated the two germline ends. Germline lookup yields CDR1 MRHNA and CDR2 SNTAGT. The CDR3 is CASSDSGFTANQPQHF. In nucleotides, the CDR3 is TGTGCCAGCAGTGACTCTGGTTTCACAGCTAATCAGCCCCAGCATTTT.

This chain joins TRBV7-2 and TRBJ1-5; D unresolved. Trimming took off 5 bases at V and 6 bases at J, with 11 bases between the two ends. In germline, CDR1 is SGHTA, CDR2 FQGNSA. The CDR3 runs 13 residues. The CDR3 loop is CASSPNGPQPQHF. The CDR3 DNA sequence: TGTGCCAGCAGCCCAAATGGGCCTCAGCCCCAGCATTTT.

The sample holds one count of this clone. The genes are TRBV11-2 and TRBJ2-3, with 8 bases identical to TRBD2. The CDR3 extends over 14 amino acids. Germline trimming cut 3 bases from V and 5 bases from J; bases unmatched to any gene: 4. Per the germline V gene, CDR1 is SGHAT and CDR2 is FQNNGV. The CDR3 loop is CASSLTGGLDTQYF. As DNA, the CDR3 is TGTGCCAGCAGCTTGACGGGGGGGCTAGATACGCAGTATTTT.

The chain combines TRBV4-1 with TRBJ1-1; D not certain. V was pared by 1 base and J by 11 bases, with 14 bases between. This CDR3 comprises 13 residues. Germline assignment: CDR1 MGHRA and CDR2 YSYEKL. The CDR3 bases are TGCGCCAGCAGCCAAGTTCCTCCGGTGTATGCTTTCTTT. Residues: CASSQVPPVYAFF.

The rearrangement uses TRBV11-2 and TRBJ2-2, with D hard to call. The CDR3 is 17 residues long. In germline, CDR1 is SGHAT, CDR2 FQNNGV. Between the trimmed V and J ends, which lost 3 bases and 1 base, there was a span of 15 bases. CDR3: CASSFAEVVGNTGELFF. CDR3 DNA sequence: TGTGCCAGCAGCTTTGCCGAGGTGGTCGGGAACACCGGGGAGCTGTTTTTT. Combining the CDR3 with reference TRBV11-2 and TRBJ2-2 gives the whole variable domain EAGVAQSPRYKIIEKRQSVAFWCNPISGHATLYWYQQILGQGPKLLIQFQNNGVVDDSQLPKDRFSAERLKGVDSTLKIQPAKLEDSAVYLCASSFAEVVGNTGELFFGEGSRLTVL.

This chain connects TRBV13 to TRBJ1-2, with TRBD1 as a possible D gene (6 bases). Germline lookup yields CDR1 PRHDT and CDR2 FYEKMQ (reference sequence). The CDR3 length is 16 residues. V was clipped by 5 bases and J by 3 bases, with 19 bases between them. The CDR3, as DNA: TGTGCCAGCAGCCAAGGGGCAGGGGTGGCATACTATGGCTACACCTTC. The encoded protein is CASSQGAGVAYYGYTF.

This rearrangement joins TRBV27 to TRBJ2-3; a possible D gene is TRBD2 (5 bases). The CDR3 is 14 amino acids. CDR1 is MNHEY, CDR2 SMNVEV, per germline (reference sequence). Trimming cost V 8 bases and J 0 bases, with 12 bases left between them. The CDR3 here is CASRGQISTDTQYF. CDR3 nucleotides: TGTGCCAGCCGAGGGCAGATAAGCACAGATACGCAGTATTTT.